The rows below give T cell receptor beta chains drawn from one sample of a study of T cells in Graves' hyperthyroidism and ophthalmopathy. TCRdb redid the calling of the multiplex PCR reads with MiXCR, one entry per CDR3 protein. The sample includes about 500,000 distinct CDR3 sequences, roughly 17% of them seen just once. The sequenced sample consisted of blood. Source of these receptors: a young woman with Graves' ophthalmopathy. Each CDR3 is given with its conserved first and last residue. A D gene is named only where the DNA matches it firmly. Where a row states a size, it is once, few, many or the class of an expanded clone; other rows omit it.

j_call: TRBJ2-2; d_call: .; clone_size: few; v_call: TRBV3-1; cdr3_nt: TGTGCCAGCAGCCACCATACTTTGGACGTCACCGGGGAGCTGTTTTTT; cdr3_aa: CASSHHTLDVTGELFF
j_call: TRBJ2-2; d_call: TRBD2; clone_size: few; v_call: TRBV7-9; cdr3_nt: TGTGCCAGCAGCTCCAGCGGGGGCCTTTACACCGGGGAGCTGTTTTTT; cdr3_aa: CASSSSGGLYTGELFF
j_call: TRBJ2-7; d_call: .; clone_size: few; v_call: TRBV6-5; cdr3_nt: TGTGCCAGCAGTTACACTTACGAGCAGTACTTC; cdr3_aa: CASSYTYEQYF
j_call: TRBJ2-1; d_call: .; clone_size: .; v_call: TRBV20-1; cdr3_nt: TGCAGTGCTAGGGGTGGAGACTTGAATGAGCAGTTCTTC; cdr3_aa: CSARGGDLNEQFF
j_call: TRBJ1-1; d_call: .; clone_size: many; v_call: TRBV2; cdr3_nt: TGTGCCAGCAGTGAAGCTGTGGCAGCCACGGGCACTGAAGCTTTCTTT; cdr3_aa: CASSEAVAATGTEAFF
j_call: TRBJ2-1; d_call: TRBD2; clone_size: many; v_call: TRBV4-1; cdr3_nt: TGCGCCAGCAGAGAGCGGGAGGCGTCCTACAATGAGCAGTTCTTC; cdr3_aa: CASREREASYNEQFF
j_call: TRBJ1-1; d_call: .; clone_size: many; v_call: TRBV30; cdr3_nt: TGTGCCTCCCAAGGACGGTCGAACACTGAAGCTTTCTTT; cdr3_aa: CASQGRSNTEAFF
j_call: TRBJ2-3; d_call: TRBD2; clone_size: .; v_call: TRBV5-6; cdr3_nt: TGTGCCAGCAGCTTGGAAATTGCGGGGGAGCTCACAGATACGCAGTATTTT; cdr3_aa: CASSLEIAGELTDTQYF
j_call: TRBJ1-2; d_call: .; clone_size: many; v_call: TRBV2; cdr3_nt: TGTGCCAGCAGTGAAGAAGGACGGCTTAGCGACTACACCTTC; cdr3_aa: CASSEEGRLSDYTF
j_call: TRBJ2-7; d_call: .; clone_size: .; v_call: TRBV3-1; cdr3_nt: TGTGCCAGCAGCCAAGACAGAGACTACGAGCAGTACTTC; cdr3_aa: CASSQDRDYEQYF
j_call: TRBJ1-5; d_call: .; clone_size: many; v_call: TRBV7-6; cdr3_nt: TGTGCCAGCAGCTTATCAGGAAACAATCAGCCCCAGCATTTT; cdr3_aa: CASSLSGNNQPQHF
j_call: TRBJ1-1; d_call: .; clone_size: many; v_call: TRBV20-1; cdr3_nt: TGCAGTGCTATAAACGCTAAGGACAGAGGAACTGAAGCTTTCTTT; cdr3_aa: CSAINAKDRGTEAFF
j_call: TRBJ1-1; d_call: .; clone_size: many; v_call: TRBV6-1; cdr3_nt: TGTGCCAGCAGAGTCGACAGACGCACTGAAGCTTTCTTT; cdr3_aa: CASRVDRRTEAFF
j_call: TRBJ1-4; d_call: .; clone_size: few; v_call: TRBV12-3/TRBV12-4; cdr3_nt: TGTGCCAGCAGTTGGGGGGGCTGGGAAAAACTGTTTTTT; cdr3_aa: CASSWGGWEKLFF
j_call: TRBJ2-7; d_call: TRBD1; clone_size: few; v_call: TRBV13; cdr3_nt: TGTGCCAGCAGCTTGGATCGGACAGGGAAAGGGCAGTACTTC; cdr3_aa: CASSLDRTGKGQYF
j_call: TRBJ1-2; d_call: .; clone_size: .; v_call: TRBV5-1; cdr3_nt: TGCGCCAGCAGCTCGGATCCCAGGGAGGGATATGGCTACACCTTC; cdr3_aa: CASSSDPREGYGYTF
j_call: TRBJ2-1; d_call: TRBD2; clone_size: .; v_call: TRBV6-9; cdr3_nt: TGTGCCAGCAGGTTAACCCTTCTAGCGGGAGGGGGCGCCTACAATGAGCAGTTCTTC; cdr3_aa: CASRLTLLAGGGAYNEQFF
j_call: TRBJ2-7; d_call: TRBD1; clone_size: .; v_call: TRBV27; cdr3_nt: TGTGCCAGCAGTTTCATTCCCCTCGGACAGGGAGACAACGAGCAGTACTTC; cdr3_aa: CASSFIPLGQGDNEQYF
j_call: TRBJ2-6; d_call: TRBD1; clone_size: .; v_call: TRBV5-6; cdr3_nt: TGTGCCAGCAGTACCACCGGGACAGGCGCTGGGGCCAACGTCCTGACTTTC; cdr3_aa: CASSTTGTGAGANVLTF
j_call: TRBJ2-6; d_call: .; clone_size: few; v_call: TRBV7-2; cdr3_nt: TGTGCCAGCAGCTTAGTGGGTTGGGGGGACGGGGCCAACGTCCTGACTTTC; cdr3_aa: CASSLVGWGDGANVLTF
j_call: TRBJ1-2; d_call: .; clone_size: many; v_call: TRBV3-1; cdr3_nt: TGTGCCAGCAGCCGTAGGGGCGGATCGGAGGATGGCTACACCTTC; cdr3_aa: CASSRRGGSEDGYTF
j_call: TRBJ2-5; d_call: TRBD2; clone_size: many; v_call: TRBV7-2; cdr3_nt: TGTGCCAGCAGGTCTTGGGCAGCGGGAGGATGGGAGACCCAGTACTTC; cdr3_aa: CASRSWAAGGWETQYF
j_call: TRBJ1-5; d_call: TRBD1; clone_size: many; v_call: TRBV5-5; cdr3_nt: TGTGCCAGCAGCGGACAGGGCGGCCAGCCCCAGCATTTT; cdr3_aa: CASSGQGGQPQHF
j_call: TRBJ1-5; d_call: .; clone_size: .; v_call: TRBV3-1; cdr3_nt: TGTGCCAGCAGTTCAAGGGGGTCAGAGCAGCCCCAGCATTTT; cdr3_aa: CASSSRGSEQPQHF
j_call: TRBJ2-7; d_call: .; clone_size: .; v_call: TRBV9; cdr3_nt: TGTGCCAGCAGCGTAGCGGGCAGCCCTGGGTCCTACGAGCAGTACTTC; cdr3_aa: CASSVAGSPGSYEQYF
j_call: TRBJ2-7; d_call: TRBD1; clone_size: .; v_call: TRBV28; cdr3_nt: TGTGCCAGCAGTTTTAACGCAGGGGGCCTATACGAGCAGTACTTC; cdr3_aa: CASSFNAGGLYEQYF
j_call: TRBJ2-3; d_call: TRBD2; clone_size: .; v_call: TRBV27; cdr3_nt: TGTGCCAGCAGTCCGGGACTAGCGGGGACCGGCACAGATACGCAGTATTTT; cdr3_aa: CASSPGLAGTGTDTQYF
j_call: TRBJ1-2; d_call: .; clone_size: many; v_call: TRBV20-1; cdr3_nt: TGCAGTGCTAGACCGAGAGGGGGGCACCTCAACTATGGCTACACCTTC; cdr3_aa: CSARPRGGHLNYGYTF
j_call: TRBJ2-1; d_call: .; clone_size: few; v_call: TRBV7-6; cdr3_nt: TGTGCCAGCAGCTTAATAGGACTCTCAGAGGGCAATGAGCAGTTCTTC; cdr3_aa: CASSLIGLSEGNEQFF